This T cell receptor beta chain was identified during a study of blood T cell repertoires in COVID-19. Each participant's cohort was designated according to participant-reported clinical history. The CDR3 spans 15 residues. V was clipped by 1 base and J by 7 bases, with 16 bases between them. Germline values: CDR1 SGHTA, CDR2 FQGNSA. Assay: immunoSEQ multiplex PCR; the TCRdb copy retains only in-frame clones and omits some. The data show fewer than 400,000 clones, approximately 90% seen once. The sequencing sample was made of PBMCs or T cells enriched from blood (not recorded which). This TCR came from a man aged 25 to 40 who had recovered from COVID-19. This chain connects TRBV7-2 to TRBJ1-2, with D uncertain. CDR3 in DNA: TGTGCCAGCAGCTTAGAACGGGCGACGGCGGGTGGCTACACCTTC. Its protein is CASSLERATAGGYTF.